This T cell receptor beta chain is from a study of CD8 T cells in ankylosing spondylitis. Overall study results and limits: What seemed typical of ankylosing spondylitis blood was a TCR beta motif built from eight highly homologous variants.

This clonotype was observed many times. Its antigen is currently unknown. V shed 3 bases and J shed 6 bases, with 12 bases lying between them. Germline CDR1 reads SGHTA; CDR2 reads FQGNSA. This CDR3 is 14 amino acids long. TCR beta libraries were made by quantitative 5'-RACE with molecular barcodes. TCRdb recomputed calls from the 5' RACE reads with MiXCR, one row per CDR3 protein. The table records 85,000 to 100,000 distinct CDR3 sequences, about 9% of them present only once. The sequencing input was blood, either unsorted or a sorted T cell fraction (not recorded which). The sequence was collected from a male donor with ankylosing spondylitis or in good health (not recorded which). The chain is built from TRBV7-2 and TRBJ2-1; a possible D gene is TRBD1 (5 bases). The CDR3 nucleotides read TGTGCCAGCAGCTTCTCCGACAGCCTCAATGAGCAGTTCTTC. Amino acids: CASSFSDSLNEQFF.